The 8 T cell receptor beta chains below come from one sample, sequenced in a study of T cells in Graves' hyperthyroidism and ophthalmopathy. The source material, RNA transcripts, was used to amplify TCR beta CDR3 regions. A first-round RT-PCR of the TCR CDR3 used the HTBI primer set. TCRdb recomputed calls from the multiplex PCR reads with MiXCR, one row per CDR3 protein. This sample has 300,000 to 400,000 distinct CDR3 sequences, with about 14% found just once. The specimen was blood. The receptors were gathered from a woman aged 25 to 39 with Graves' ophthalmopathy.

This chain connects TRBV7-9 to TRBJ2-7, with TRBD1 identical over 8 bases. Germline V gene sequence: CDR1 SEHNR, CDR2 FQNEAQ (reference sequence). The V and J ends lost 5 bases and 2 bases, in that order; junction bases with no gene match: 8. The length of the CDR3 is 15 residues. The CDR3 reads CASSGLTDRAYEQYF. Written as DNA, the CDR3 is TGTGCCAGCAGCGGATTAACGGACAGGGCCTACGAGCAGTACTTC.

This clonotype appeared many times. V gene TRBV7-9 combines with J gene TRBJ2-5; no firm D call. The CDR3 runs 15 residues. CDR1 is SEHNR and CDR2 is FQNEAQ in the germline V gene (reference sequence). Trimming left V 5 bases short and J 4 bases short, with 17 bases between. This CDR3 reads CASSLLSGLRETQYF. For the CDR3, the DNA is TGTGCCAGCAGCCTACTGTCGGGTTTGAGAGAGACCCAGTACTTC.

This clonotype was seen at least ten times. The CDR3 protein is CSVLDLRLPYEQYF. In nucleotides, the CDR3 is TGCAGCGTCCTCGACTTGAGGTTGCCCTACGAGCAGTACTTC. The gene calls are TRBV29-1 and TRBJ2-7; D unresolved. V was trimmed by 6 bases and J by 2 bases, leaving 17 bases between them. The germline CDR1 and CDR2 sequences are SQVTM and ANQGSEA. The CDR3 runs 14 residues.

The sample holds many counts of this clonotype. V and J are TRBV15 and TRBJ2-7; D call uncertain. Germline V lookup: CDR1 LNHNV, CDR2 YYDKDF (reference sequence). V was pared by 5 bases and J by 3 bases, with 11 bases between. The CDR3 contains 13 residues. The chain's CDR3 is CATSPFDGYEQYF. In nucleotides, the CDR3 is TGTGCCACCAGCCCTTTTGATGGCTACGAGCAGTACTTC.

This clonotype showed up many times. The rearrangement uses TRBV7-3 and TRBJ2-7; 10 bases line up with TRBD1. CDR1 and CDR2 from the germline V gene are SGHTA and FQGTGA. The CDR3 length is 14 residues. With V trimmed by 4 bases and J by 5 bases, 5 bases remained unmatched. The CDR3 loop reads CASSSSGTGDEQYF. The CDR3 DNA is TGTGCCAGCAGCTCCTCCGGGACAGGGGACGAGCAGTACTTC.

This clonotype occurred a few times. The chain carries TRBV5-1 and TRBJ2-1; 13 positions agree with TRBD2. This CDR3 is built from 16 residues. The germline CDR1 and CDR2 sequences are SGHRS and YFSETQ. V shed 2 bases, J shed 10 bases, and the junction held 9 bases outside the gene matches. CDR3 in amino acids: CASSFQTSGGFAEQFF. The CDR3 DNA reads as TGCGCCAGCAGCTTCCAGACTAGCGGGGGGTTCGCAGAGCAGTTCTTC.

This clonotype was seen repeatedly, ten times or more. The DNA of the CDR3 is TGTGCCAGCAGTATCGGACAGGGCCCCTACGAGCAGTACTTC. This encodes CASSIGQGPYEQYF. The V gene is TRBV28, the J gene TRBJ2-7; 8 nucleotides align to TRBD1. Germline CDR1 reads MDHEN; CDR2 reads SYDVKM. The V segment lost 5 bases and the J segment 2 bases; nucleotides outside the gene matches: 5. The CDR3 is 14 amino acids.

This chain uses TRBV9 with TRBJ1-1, with D unclear. V was cut by 4 bases and J by 1 base, with 11 bases left in between. The CDR3 runs to 14 residues. Looked up from germline, CDR1 is SGDLS and CDR2 is YYNGEE. The CDR3 coding sequence is TGTGCCAGCAGCCCAAACATTGAGAACACTGAAGCTTTCTTT. Its protein is CASSPNIENTEAFF.